This TCR beta chain derives from a study of cytomegalovirus exposure and HLA in healthy donors. Primers: 60 Vbeta forward and 13 Jbeta reverse. Assay used: immunoSEQ multiplex PCR; TCRdb lists only in-frame clones, some missing. The sample yields some 150,000 clones, approximately 9% seen once. This clone has a handful of counts. Antigen unknown. Study-level results: CMV antigen specificity of three CMV-associated chains was confirmed in vitro.

The V end lost 4 bases, the J end lost 5 bases, and 17 bases lay between the germline ends. Germline values: CDR1 MNHEY, CDR2 SVGAGI. The CDR3 loop spans 15 amino acids. The sequencing input was PBMCs. The chain links TRBV6-5 to TRBJ1-1; unclear D gene. The receptor comes from a woman aged 40 to 50 in good health and CMV-seropositive. The CDR3 protein is CASSFVDSPGTEAFF. The DNA for the CDR3 is TGTGCCAGCAGTTTTGTCGATTCTCCGGGAACTGAAGCTTTCTTT.